Included here is one T cell receptor beta chain sequence, with context. What it binds is unknown. The sample holds other DNA sequences that translate to the same CDR3. Cells designated naive CD8 were CD45RO-negative and were positively selected for CCR7, with terminally differentiated effector memory CD45RA+ cells excluded. This sample was included in a study of shared clonotypes between healthy human individuals. Whole-study context: In total, the donors were two women and three men aged 18 to 49.

In germline, CDR1 is MDHEN, CDR2 SYDVKM. The CDR3 covers 14 residues. The germline V and J ends were trimmed by 2 bases and 2 bases, with 10 bases remaining between them. Genomic DNA per cell subset filled all wells of several immunoSEQ plates. Sequenced by immunoSEQ multiplex PCR; TCRdb stores in-frame clones only, minus some. This table holds about 550,000 clones, about 95% found once. Study findings and constraints: Naive subsets typically showed greater estimated richness than memory subsets. The four-donor shared clonotypes exceeded non-shared clonotypes in generation probability, with non-shared ones scoring lower.

The rearrangement uses TRBV28 and TRBJ2-7; D is possibly TRBD2 (6 bases). This TCR was sampled from a woman between 25 and 40 years old in good health. Sequencing was carried out using naive CD8+ T cells sorted from blood. The CDR3 bases are TGTGCCAGCAGTTTAGGGACGGGGGCCTACGAGCAGTACTTC. Its protein product is CASSLGTGAYEQYF.